This is a list of T cell receptor beta chains from one sample in a study of T cell repertoires in ileal Crohn's disease. Libraries were prepared by immunoSEQ multiplex PCR; TCRdb keeps only in-frame clonotypes and omits some of them. The sample lists around 7,900 clones; 77% were seen once. What was sequenced was ileal tissue. The receptors derive from an adult with Crohn's disease. Each CDR3 is given with its conserved first and last residue. D genes are given only for firm matches. For some rows the clone size is stated as once, few or many, or as a class when expanded; others skip it.

d_call: TRBD2; v_call: TRBV4-1; j_call: TRBJ2-1; clone_size: NA; cdr3_aa: CASGVAGDSAYNEQFF; cdr3_nt: TGCGCCAGCGGGGTAGCGGGGGATAGCGCCTACAATGAGCAGTTCTTC
d_call: NA; v_call: TRBV19; j_call: TRBJ1-5; clone_size: NA; cdr3_aa: CASRGPGVKNQPQHF; cdr3_nt: TGTGCCAGTAGGGGTCCGGGAGTAAAGAATCAGCCCCAGCATTTT
d_call: NA; v_call: TRBV27; j_call: TRBJ2-7; clone_size: NA; cdr3_aa: CASSLKSVRPSYEQYF; cdr3_nt: TGTGCCAGCAGTTTAAAGAGCGTGAGACCAAGCTACGAGCAGTACTTC
d_call: NA; v_call: TRBV19; j_call: TRBJ2-3; clone_size: NA; cdr3_aa: CASSSGFVTDTQYF; cdr3_nt: TGTGCCAGTAGCTCGGGGTTCGTCACAGATACGCAGTATTTT
d_call: NA; v_call: TRBV6-4; j_call: TRBJ1-1; clone_size: few; cdr3_aa: CASRVRVGTAFF; cdr3_nt: TGTGCCAGCAGAGTGCGGGTCGGCACAGCTTTCTTT
d_call: TRBD1; v_call: TRBV29-1; j_call: TRBJ2-1; clone_size: NA; cdr3_aa: CSVGVFATGVYNEQFF; cdr3_nt: TGCAGCGTTGGCGTCTTCGCGACAGGGGTCTACAATGAGCAGTTCTTC
d_call: TRBD1; v_call: TRBV28; j_call: TRBJ2-4; clone_size: NA; cdr3_aa: CASSLFSGTGAQILAKNIQYF; cdr3_nt: TGTGCCAGCAGTTTATTTTCCGGGACAGGGGCCCAAATCTTAGCCAAAAACATTCAGTACTTC
d_call: TRBD1; v_call: TRBV6-1; j_call: TRBJ2-1; clone_size: NA; cdr3_aa: CASRRQGAGYNEQFF; cdr3_nt: TGTGCCAGCAGACGCCAGGGGGCCGGATACAATGAGCAGTTCTTC
d_call: TRBD2; v_call: TRBV19; j_call: TRBJ2-5; clone_size: NA; cdr3_aa: CASSNPSGPQETQYF; cdr3_nt: TGTGCCAGTAGCAACCCTAGCGGTCCCCAAGAGACCCAGTACTTC
d_call: NA; v_call: TRBV7-8; j_call: TRBJ1-2; clone_size: NA; cdr3_aa: CASSPDSSYGYTF; cdr3_nt: TGTGCCAGCAGCCCCGACAGCAGCTATGGCTACACCTTC
d_call: NA; v_call: TRBV6-1; j_call: TRBJ2-1; clone_size: once; cdr3_aa: CASSHDSPYNEQFF; cdr3_nt: TGTGCCAGCAGCCACGACAGCCCCTACAATGAGCAGTTCTTC
d_call: NA; v_call: TRBV6-1; j_call: TRBJ1-1; clone_size: NA; cdr3_aa: CASSEFRGYDTEAFF; cdr3_nt: TGTGCCAGCAGTGAGTTTCGGGGATACGACACTGAAGCTTTCTTT
d_call: NA; v_call: TRBV19; j_call: TRBJ2-2; clone_size: NA; cdr3_aa: CASSFGGGGELFF; cdr3_nt: TGTGCCAGTAGTTTTGGGGGCGGCGGGGAGCTGTTTTTT
d_call: NA; v_call: TRBV25-1; j_call: TRBJ2-5; clone_size: NA; cdr3_aa: CASSESPNGHLYQETQYF; cdr3_nt: TGTGCCAGCAGTGAATCCCCGAATGGACACCTGTACCAAGAGACCCAGTACTTC
d_call: NA; v_call: TRBV5-8; j_call: TRBJ2-7; clone_size: NA; cdr3_aa: CASSPGQGPYEQYF; cdr3_nt: TGTGCCAGCAGCCCGGGTCAGGGCCCCTACGAGCAGTACTTC
d_call: NA; v_call: TRBV11-2; j_call: TRBJ2-7; clone_size: NA; cdr3_aa: CASSLDPPSYEQYF; cdr3_nt: TGTGCCAGCAGCTTAGACCCTCCCTCCTACGAGCAGTACTTC
d_call: TRBD2; v_call: TRBV6-4; j_call: TRBJ2-1; clone_size: NA; cdr3_aa: CASSDQAGGLNEQFF; cdr3_nt: TGTGCCAGCAGTGATCAAGCGGGGGGGCTTAATGAGCAGTTCTTC
d_call: NA; v_call: TRBV27; j_call: TRBJ2-7; clone_size: NA; cdr3_aa: CASSLSPSYEQYF; cdr3_nt: TGTGCCAGCAGTTTATCTCCATCCTACGAGCAGTACTTC